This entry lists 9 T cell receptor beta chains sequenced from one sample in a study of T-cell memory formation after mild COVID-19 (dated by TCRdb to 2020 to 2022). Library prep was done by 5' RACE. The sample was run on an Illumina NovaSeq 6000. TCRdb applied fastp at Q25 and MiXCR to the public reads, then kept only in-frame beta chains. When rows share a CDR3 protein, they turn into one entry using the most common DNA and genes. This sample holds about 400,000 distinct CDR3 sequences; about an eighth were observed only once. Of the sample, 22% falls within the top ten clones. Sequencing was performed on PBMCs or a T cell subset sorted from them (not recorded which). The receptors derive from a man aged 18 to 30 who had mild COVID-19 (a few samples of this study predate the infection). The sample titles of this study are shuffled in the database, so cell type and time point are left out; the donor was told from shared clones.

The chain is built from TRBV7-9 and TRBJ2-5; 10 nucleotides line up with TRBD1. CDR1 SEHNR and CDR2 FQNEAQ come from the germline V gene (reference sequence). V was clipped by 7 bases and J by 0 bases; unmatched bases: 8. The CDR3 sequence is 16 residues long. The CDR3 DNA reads TGTGCCAGCACGGAGGAGGACAGGGGGTACCAAGAGACCCAGTACTTC. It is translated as CASTEEDRGYQETQYF.

Here the CDR3 reads CASSTGLQETQYF. The CDR3 DNA follows: TGTGCCAGCAGCACCGGACTACAAGAGACCCAGTACTTC. V usage is TRBV7-9 and J usage is TRBJ2-5; weak D call: TRBD2 (6 bases). Germline V lookup: CDR1 SEHNR, CDR2 FQNEAQ (reference sequence). Between the trimmed V and J ends, which lost 5 bases and 2 bases, there was a span of 9 bases. CDR3 length equals 13 residues.

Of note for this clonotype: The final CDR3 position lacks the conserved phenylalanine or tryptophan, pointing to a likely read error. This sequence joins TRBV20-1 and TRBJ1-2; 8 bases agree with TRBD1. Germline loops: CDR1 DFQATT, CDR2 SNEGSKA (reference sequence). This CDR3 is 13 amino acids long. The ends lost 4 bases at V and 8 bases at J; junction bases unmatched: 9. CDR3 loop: CSATSGTGSGYTL. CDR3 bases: TGCAGTGCTACATCCGGGACAGGATCCGGCTACACCCTC.

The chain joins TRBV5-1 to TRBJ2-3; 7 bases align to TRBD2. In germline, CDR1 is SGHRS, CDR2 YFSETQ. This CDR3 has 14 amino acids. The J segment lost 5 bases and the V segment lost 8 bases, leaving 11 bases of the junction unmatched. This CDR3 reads CASTVGGSEDTQYF. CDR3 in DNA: TGCGCCAGTACGGTCGGGGGGTCAGAAGATACGCAGTATTTT.

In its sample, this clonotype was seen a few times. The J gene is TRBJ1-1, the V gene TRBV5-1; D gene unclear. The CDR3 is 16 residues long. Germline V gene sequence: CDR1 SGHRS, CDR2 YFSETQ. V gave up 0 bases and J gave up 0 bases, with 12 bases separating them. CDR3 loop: CASSLAAGALNTEAFF. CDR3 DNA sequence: TGCGCCAGCAGCTTGGCGGCAGGAGCCTTGAACACTGAAGCTTTCTTT.

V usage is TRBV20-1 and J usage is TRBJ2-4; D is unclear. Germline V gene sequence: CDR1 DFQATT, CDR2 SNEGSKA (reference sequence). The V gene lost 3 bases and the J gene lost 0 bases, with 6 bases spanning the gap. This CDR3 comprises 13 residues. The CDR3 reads CSASQLAKNIQYF. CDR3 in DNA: TGCAGTGCTAGTCAGTTAGCCAAAAACATTCAGTACTTC.

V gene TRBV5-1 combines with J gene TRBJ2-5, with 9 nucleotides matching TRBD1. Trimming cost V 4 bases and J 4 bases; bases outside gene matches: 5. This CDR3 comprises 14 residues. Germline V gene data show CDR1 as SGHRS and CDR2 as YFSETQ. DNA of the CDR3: TGCGCCAGCAGCACCGGGACAGGGCGAGAGACCCAGTACTTC. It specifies CASSTGTGRETQYF.

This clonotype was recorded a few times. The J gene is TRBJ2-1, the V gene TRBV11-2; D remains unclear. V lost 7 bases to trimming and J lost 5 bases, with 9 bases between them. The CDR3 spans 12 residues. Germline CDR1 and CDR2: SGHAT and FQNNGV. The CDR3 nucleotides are TGTGCCAGCAAGGGCAGAGACAATGAGCAGTTCTTC. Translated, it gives CASKGRDNEQFF. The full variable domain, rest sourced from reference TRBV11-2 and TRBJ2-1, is EAGVAQSPRYKIIEKRQSVAFWCNPISGHATLYWYQQILGQGPKLLIQFQNNGVVDDSQLPKDRFSAERLKGVDSTLKIQPAKLEDSAVYLCASKGRDNEQFFGPGTRLTVL.

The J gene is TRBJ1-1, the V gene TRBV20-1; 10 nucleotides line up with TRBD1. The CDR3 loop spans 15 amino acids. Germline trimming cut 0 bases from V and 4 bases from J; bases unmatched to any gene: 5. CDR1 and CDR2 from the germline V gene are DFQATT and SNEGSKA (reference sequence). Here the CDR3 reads CSARDLRQGATEAFF. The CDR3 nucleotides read TGCAGTGCTAGAGACTTAAGACAGGGGGCCACTGAAGCTTTCTTT.